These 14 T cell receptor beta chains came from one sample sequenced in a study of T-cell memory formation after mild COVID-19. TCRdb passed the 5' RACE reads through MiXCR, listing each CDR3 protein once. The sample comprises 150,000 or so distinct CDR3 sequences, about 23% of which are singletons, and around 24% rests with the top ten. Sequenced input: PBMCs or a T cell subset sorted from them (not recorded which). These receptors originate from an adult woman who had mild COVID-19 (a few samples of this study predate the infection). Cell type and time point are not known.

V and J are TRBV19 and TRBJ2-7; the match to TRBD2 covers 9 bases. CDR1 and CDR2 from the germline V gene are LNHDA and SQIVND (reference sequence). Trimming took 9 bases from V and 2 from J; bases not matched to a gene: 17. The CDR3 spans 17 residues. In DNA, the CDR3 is TGTGCCAGCGGGCTCAACCTAGCGGGATTGGGACCCTACGAGCAGTACTTC. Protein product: CASGLNLAGLGPYEQYF.

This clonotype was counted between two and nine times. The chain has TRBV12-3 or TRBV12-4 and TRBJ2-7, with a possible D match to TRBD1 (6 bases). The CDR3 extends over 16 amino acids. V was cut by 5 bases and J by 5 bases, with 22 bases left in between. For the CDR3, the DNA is TGTGCCAGCAGTACTCCTAGGGCAGGGGTAAAGAACGAGCAGTACTTC. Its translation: CASSTPRAGVKNEQYF.

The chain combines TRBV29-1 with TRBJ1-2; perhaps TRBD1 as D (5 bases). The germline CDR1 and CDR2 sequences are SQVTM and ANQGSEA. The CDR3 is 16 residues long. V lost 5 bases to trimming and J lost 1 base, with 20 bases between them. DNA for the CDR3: TGCAGCGTTCTCCTAACTCAGTCAGGGATTAACTATGGCTACACCTTC. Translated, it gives CSVLLTQSGINYGYTF.

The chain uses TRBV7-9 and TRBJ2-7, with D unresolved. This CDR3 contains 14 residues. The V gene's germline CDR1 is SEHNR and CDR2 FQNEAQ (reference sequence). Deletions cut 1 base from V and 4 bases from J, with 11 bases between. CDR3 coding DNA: TGTGCCAGCAGCTTAGTTGACACCCGGTACGAGCAGTACTTC. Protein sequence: CASSLVDTRYEQYF.

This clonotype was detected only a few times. The CDR3 nucleotides read TGTGCCAGCAGTTGGGGCGGGACCTACAATGAGCAGTTCTTC. Translating gives CASSWGGTYNEQFF. The chain joins TRBV7-9 to TRBJ2-1, with a weak D call TRBD2 (6 bases). The CDR3 loop spans 14 amino acids. Trimming stripped 6 bases from V and 2 bases from J, with 11 bases between. The germline CDR1 and CDR2 sequences are SEHNR and FQNEAQ (reference sequence).

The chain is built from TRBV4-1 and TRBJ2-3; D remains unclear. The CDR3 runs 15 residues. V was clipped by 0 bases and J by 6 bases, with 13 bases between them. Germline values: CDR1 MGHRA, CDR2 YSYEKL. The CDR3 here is CASSQDRARLDTQYF. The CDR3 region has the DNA TGCGCCAGCAGCCAAGATCGGGCGAGACTGGATACGCAGTATTTT.

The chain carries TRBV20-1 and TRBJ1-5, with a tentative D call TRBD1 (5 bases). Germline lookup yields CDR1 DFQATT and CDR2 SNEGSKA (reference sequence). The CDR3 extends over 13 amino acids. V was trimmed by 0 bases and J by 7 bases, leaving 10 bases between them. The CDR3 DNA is TGCAGTGCTAGAGATTCGAGGGACCAGCCCCAGCATTTT. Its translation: CSARDSRDQPQHF.

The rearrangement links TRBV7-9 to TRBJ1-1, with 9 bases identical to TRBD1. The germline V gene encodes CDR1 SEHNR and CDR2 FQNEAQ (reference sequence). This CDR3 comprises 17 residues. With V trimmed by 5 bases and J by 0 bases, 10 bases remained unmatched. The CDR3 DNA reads TGTGCCAGCAGCCCAGGGACAGGGTATAGGATGAACACTGAAGCTTTCTTT. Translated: CASSPGTGYRMNTEAFF.

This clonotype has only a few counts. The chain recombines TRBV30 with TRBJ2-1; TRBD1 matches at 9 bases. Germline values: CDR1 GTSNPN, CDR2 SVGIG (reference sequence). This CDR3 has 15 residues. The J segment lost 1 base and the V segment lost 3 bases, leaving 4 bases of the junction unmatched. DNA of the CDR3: TGTGCCTGGAGCGACGACAGGGGGTCCTACAATGAGCAGTTCTTC. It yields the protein CAWSDDRGSYNEQFF.

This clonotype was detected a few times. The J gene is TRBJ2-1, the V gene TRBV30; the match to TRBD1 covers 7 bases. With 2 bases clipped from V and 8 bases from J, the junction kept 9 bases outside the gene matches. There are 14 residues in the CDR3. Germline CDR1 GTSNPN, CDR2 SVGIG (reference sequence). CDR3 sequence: CAWSLIGTVDEQFF. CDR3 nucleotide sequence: TGTGCCTGGAGTCTGATTGGGACAGTAGATGAGCAGTTCTTC.

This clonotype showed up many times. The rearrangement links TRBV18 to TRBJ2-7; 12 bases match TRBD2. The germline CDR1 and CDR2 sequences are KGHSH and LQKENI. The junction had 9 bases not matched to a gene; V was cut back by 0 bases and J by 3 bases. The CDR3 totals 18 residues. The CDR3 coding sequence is TGTGCCAGCTCACCACCGGCCCCCGGACTAGCGGGATTCTACGAGCAGTACTTC. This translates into CASSPPAPGLAGFYEQYF.

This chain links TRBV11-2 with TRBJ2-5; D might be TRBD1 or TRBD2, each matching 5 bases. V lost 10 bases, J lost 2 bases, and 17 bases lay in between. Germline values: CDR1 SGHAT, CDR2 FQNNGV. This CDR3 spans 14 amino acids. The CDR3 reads CATQGPDSQETQYF. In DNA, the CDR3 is TGTGCCACCCAGGGACCTGACAGTCAAGAGACCCAGTACTTC.

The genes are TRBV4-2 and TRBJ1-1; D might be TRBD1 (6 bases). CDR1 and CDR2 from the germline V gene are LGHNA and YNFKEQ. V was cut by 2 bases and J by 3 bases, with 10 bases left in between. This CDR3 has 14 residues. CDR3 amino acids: CASSQTRGDTEAFF. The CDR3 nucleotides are TGTGCCAGCAGCCAAACCAGGGGAGACACTGAAGCTTTCTTT.

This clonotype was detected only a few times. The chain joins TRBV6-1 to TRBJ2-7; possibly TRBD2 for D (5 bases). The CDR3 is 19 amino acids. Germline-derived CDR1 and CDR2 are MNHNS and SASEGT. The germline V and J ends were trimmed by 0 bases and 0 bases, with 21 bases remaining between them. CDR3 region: CASSEAGAASFAPSYEQYF. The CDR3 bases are TGTGCCAGCAGTGAAGCGGGAGCGGCGTCGTTCGCCCCCTCCTACGAGCAGTACTTC.